This TCR beta chain stems from a study of cytomegalovirus exposure and HLA in healthy donors. On the study more broadly: Ancestry clustering placed around 80% of approximately 370 genotyped donors in the Caucasian-associated cluster.

A note on this clone: Its matching antigen is unknown.

Trimming shortened V by 3 bases and J by 10 bases, and 14 bases separated the two germline ends. This CDR3 has 13 amino acids. From germline, CDR1 is SGDLS and CDR2 YYNGEE. When sampled, the donors appeared nominally healthy, though they likely had unrecorded immune exposures. The PCR used 60 Vbeta and 13 Jbeta primers. This table comes from immunoSEQ multiplex PCR, and its TCRdb copy is limited to in-frame clones, with some not included. Of over 150,000 clones listed, around four fifths are singletons. Study-level points and caveats: Most CMV-associated TCR beta chains were later found to appear HLA-restricted. When presence/absence was analysed, sequencing depth was taken to be roughly uniform across donors.

The sample consisted of PBMCs. The rearrangement joins TRBV9 to TRBJ2-1, with D possibly TRBD1 on 6 matching bases. The TCR comes from a woman aged 45 to 65 in good health and CMV-seropositive. CDR3: CASSEPGHPEQFF. The CDR3 nucleotides read TGTGCCAGCAGCGAACCGGGACACCCAGAGCAGTTCTTC.